A single sample is the source of the 30 T cell receptor beta chains below, sequenced in a study of cytomegalovirus exposure and HLA in healthy donors. PCR was performed using 60 Vbeta and 13 Jbeta primers. Libraries were prepared by immunoSEQ multiplex PCR; TCRdb keeps only in-frame clonotypes and omits some of them. In all, the sample yields more than 60,000 clones. Sequenced input: PBMCs. Receptor source: a boy between 10 and 17 years old in good health and CMV-seronegative.

This rearrangement joins TRBV6-1 to TRBJ1-6, with 7 bases fitting TRBD1. Germline values: CDR1 MNHNS, CDR2 SASEGT. The CDR3 is 15 residues long. With 2 bases clipped from V and 9 bases from J, the junction kept 7 bases outside the gene matches. CDR3 sequence reads: CASSERRQGSSPLHF. In DNA form, the CDR3 reads TGTGCCAGCAGTGAAAGGAGACAGGGTTCTTCACCCCTCCACTTT.

This sequence joins TRBV7-3 and TRBJ1-5; weak D call: TRBD1 (6 bases). CDR1 is SGHTA and CDR2 is FQGTGA in the germline V gene. The CDR3 extends over 15 amino acids. V was trimmed by 5 bases and J by 2 bases, leaving 13 bases between them. The CDR3 spells CASSLGGQGNQPQHF. In DNA, the CDR3 is TGTGCCAGCAGCCTAGGGGGTCAGGGCAATCAGCCCCAGCATTTT.

V is TRBV11-2 and J is TRBJ2-5; TRBD1 agrees at 10 bases. This CDR3 has 15 residues. V was clipped by 3 bases and J by 4 bases; unmatched bases: 5. Germline CDR1 and CDR2: SGHAT and FQNNGV. The CDR3 loop is CASSLAGTGVETQYF. Here the CDR3 DNA reads TGTGCCAGCAGCTTGGCCGGGACAGGGGTAGAGACCCAGTACTTC. Variable domain in full (rest from reference TRBV11-2 and TRBJ2-5): EAGVAQSPRYKIIEKRQSVAFWCNPISGHATLYWYQQILGQGPKLLIQFQNNGVVDDSQLPKDRFSAERLKGVDSTLKIQPAKLEDSAVYLCASSLAGTGVETQYFGPGTRLLVL.

The chain combines TRBV5-6 with TRBJ2-7; TRBD2 might be the D (5 bases). Trimming took off 4 bases at V and 2 bases at J, with 10 bases between the two ends. The CDR3 has 13 residues. Germline V gene sequence: CDR1 SGHDT, CDR2 YYEEEE. CDR3 protein: CASSRSGTYEQYF. For the CDR3, the DNA is TGTGCCAGCAGCCGGTCGGGGACCTACGAGCAGTACTTC.

The gene calls are TRBV19 and TRBJ1-2; 7 bases map to TRBD1. The CDR3 covers 13 residues. With V trimmed by 5 bases and J by 5 bases, 5 bases remained unmatched. The germline V gene has CDR1 LNHDA and CDR2 SQIVND (reference sequence). Written as DNA, the CDR3 is TGTGCCAGTAGTGGTACAGGGGCTTATGGCTACACCTTC. It yields the protein CASSGTGAYGYTF.

The chain has TRBV30 and TRBJ1-1; TRBD1 aligns across 8 bases. Germline assignment: CDR1 GTSNPN and CDR2 SVGIG (reference sequence). The CDR3 is 14 amino acids. V shed 5 bases and J 1 base; nucleotides not matched to a gene: 6. CDR3 sequence: CAWAGQGSNTEAFF. As DNA, the CDR3 is TGTGCCTGGGCTGGACAGGGTTCGAACACTGAAGCTTTCTTT.

DNA of the CDR3: TGTGCCTGGAAATACAGGGTAACTGGAAACACCATATATTTT. Amino acids: CAWKYRVTGNTIYF. The gene calls are TRBV30 and TRBJ1-3, with D perhaps TRBD1 (6 bases). This CDR3 contains 14 residues. Germline values: CDR1 GTSNPN, CDR2 SVGIG (reference sequence). Trimming removed 4 bases at V and 2 bases at J, with 12 bases between.

The chain couples TRBV5-4 to TRBJ2-7, with 8 bases aligning to TRBD2. The germline V gene has CDR1 SGHNT and CDR2 YYREEE (reference sequence). The CDR3 sequence is 15 residues long. V shed 2 bases and J 7 bases; nucleotides not matched to a gene: 11. The CDR3 spells CASSLSSLAGREQYF. In DNA, the CDR3 is TGTGCCAGCAGCTTATCATCTCTAGCGGGCCGGGAGCAGTACTTC.

The chain couples TRBV30 to TRBJ2-7; 8 bases agree with TRBD1. Germline-derived CDR1 and CDR2 are GTSNPN and SVGIG (reference sequence). The V and J ends lost 6 bases and 0 bases, in that order; junction bases with no gene match: 1. The CDR3 runs 12 residues. For the CDR3, the DNA is TGTGCCTGCCAGGGGGCCTCCTACGAGCAGTACTTC. This sequence encodes CACQGASYEQYF. The full variable domain, completed using reference TRBV30 and TRBJ2-7, is SQTIHQWPATLVQPVGSPLSLECTVEGTSNPNLYWYRQAAGRGLQLLFYSVGIGQISSEVPQNLSASRPQDRQFILSSKKLLLSDSGFYLCACQGASYEQYFGPGTRLTVT.

The chain has TRBV27 and TRBJ2-4; the D is unclear. The CDR3 has 13 amino acids. V was pared by 3 bases and J by 1 base, with 4 bases between. Looked up from germline, CDR1 is MNHEY and CDR2 is SMNVEV (reference sequence). Here the CDR3 reads CASSFSAKNIQYF. CDR3 in DNA: TGTGCCAGCAGTTTCTCGGCCAAAAACATTCAGTACTTC.

The chain joins TRBV5-4 to TRBJ1-4; D is possibly TRBD1 (6 bases). V was trimmed by 1 base and J by 2 bases, leaving 12 bases between them. The CDR3 consists of 16 residues. CDR1 and CDR2 (germline): SGHNT, YYREEE (reference sequence). As DNA, the CDR3 is TGTGCCAGCAGCTTGCTACCAGGGGCCACTAATGAAAAACTGTTTTTT. Translating gives CASSLLPGATNEKLFF.

The chain carries TRBV7-3 and TRBJ2-5, with 7 bases lining up with TRBD2. Germline V CDR1 and CDR2: SGHTA, FQGTGA. The CDR3 contains 15 residues. V lost 1 base and J lost 2; bases outside the gene matches: 4. The CDR3 loop is CASSLMSGNQETQYF. CDR3 sequence (DNA): TGTGCCAGCAGCTTAATGAGCGGGAATCAAGAGACCCAGTACTTC.

J is TRBJ1-3 and V is TRBV15; the D is unclear. V gave up 8 bases and J gave up 0 bases, with 11 bases separating them. The CDR3 extends over 14 amino acids. In germline, CDR1 is LNHNV, CDR2 YYDKDF (reference sequence). The CDR3 coding sequence is TGTGCCACCCACCATCAGAACTCTGGAAACACCATATATTTT. Its protein product is CATHHQNSGNTIYF.

The J gene is TRBJ1-1, the V gene TRBV9, with TRBD1 matching 8 bases. Germline V lookup: CDR1 SGDLS, CDR2 YYNGEE. The CDR3 totals 15 residues. The junction had 11 bases not matched to a gene; V was cut back by 0 bases and J by 10 bases. The CDR3 DNA sequence: TGTGCCAGCAGCGTAGGACGTAAAGGGGGGACAGGAGCTTTCTTT. Translation gives CASSVGRKGGTGAFF.

This chain uses TRBV10-3 with TRBJ2-3, with a weak D call TRBD2 (5 bases). Germline CDR1 is ENHRY and CDR2 is SYGVKD. V lost 0 bases to trimming and J lost 6 bases, with 13 bases between them. The CDR3 length is 15 residues. The CDR3 DNA sequence: TGTGCCATCAGTGAGTCCGGGGAGCGAGCGGATACGCAGTATTTT. This translates into CAISESGERADTQYF.

The chain employs TRBV6-5 and TRBJ1-2; 8 bases align to TRBD1. The CDR3 runs 15 residues. V dropped 0 bases and J dropped 4; count of bases not matched to a gene: 4. The germline V gene has CDR1 MNHEY and CDR2 SVGAGI. This CDR3 reads CASSYSETGAYGYTF. In nucleotides, the CDR3 is TGTGCCAGCAGTTACTCCGAGACAGGGGCCTATGGCTACACCTTC.

The chain uses TRBV5-1 and TRBJ1-2; no clear D gene. The CDR3 length is 14 residues. The V end lost 0 bases, the J end lost 5 bases, and 11 bases lay between the germline ends. The germline CDR1 and CDR2 sequences are SGHRS and YFSETQ. This chain's CDR3 is CASSLALGDYGYTF. CDR3 nucleotide sequence: TGCGCCAGCAGCTTGGCATTGGGCGATTATGGCTACACCTTC.

The rearrangement uses TRBV10-3 and TRBJ1-1; possibly TRBD1 for D (5 bases). V lost 3 bases, J lost 0 bases, and 8 bases lay in between. The length of the CDR3 is 14 residues. CDR1 is ENHRY, CDR2 SYGVKD, per germline. The CDR3 nucleotides read TGTGCCATCAGTGACTTAGGGGTGAACACTGAAGCTTTCTTT. Its translation: CAISDLGVNTEAFF.

V usage is TRBV4-1 and J usage is TRBJ1-2; D gene uncertain. There are 14 residues in the CDR3. CDR1 is MGHRA, CDR2 YSYEKL, per germline. V was trimmed by 0 bases and J by 0 bases, leaving 5 bases between them. The CDR3, as DNA: TGCGCCAGCAGCCAAGACAGGACTAACTATGGCTACACCTTC. As protein: CASSQDRTNYGYTF.

The chain carries TRBV7-8 and TRBJ2-7, with TRBD1 identical over 7 bases. Germline V CDR1 and CDR2: SGHVS, FQNEAQ. V shed 5 bases and J 0 bases; nucleotides not matched to a gene: 7. CDR3 length equals 15 residues. CDR3: CASSAIDRVSYEQYF. Here the CDR3 DNA reads TGTGCCAGCAGCGCCATCGACAGGGTCTCCTACGAGCAGTACTTC.

J is TRBJ1-4 and V is TRBV7-2; the D gene is possibly TRBD1 (6 bases). V was trimmed by 2 bases and J by 8 bases, leaving 15 bases between them. CDR3 length: 15 residues. Germline V lookup: CDR1 SGHTA, CDR2 FQGNSA. The CDR3 DNA reads as TGTGCCAGCAGCTTACTAGGGCGGGGGGGCGAAAAACTGTTTTTT. Protein: CASSLLGRGGEKLFF.

V and J are TRBV30 and TRBJ2-7; perhaps TRBD1 as D (6 bases). Per the germline V gene, CDR1 is GTSNPN and CDR2 is SVGIG (reference sequence). The CDR3 contains 13 residues. V was cut by 3 bases and J by 2 bases, with 11 bases left in between. In DNA form, the CDR3 reads TGTGCCTGGAGACTGGACAGTCCCTACGAGCAGTACTTC. This translates into CAWRLDSPYEQYF.

The rearrangement uses TRBV27 and TRBJ2-7, with a tentative D call TRBD1 (6 bases). Germline V lookup: CDR1 MNHEY, CDR2 SMNVEV (reference sequence). The CDR3 runs to 14 residues. V was clipped by 2 bases and J by 2 bases, with 10 bases between them. The CDR3 spells CASSLPGAPYEQYF. In DNA, the CDR3 is TGTGCCAGCAGTTTACCAGGGGCCCCCTACGAGCAGTACTTC.

The chain links TRBV19 to TRBJ1-1, with 9 bases fitting TRBD1. J lost 4 bases, V lost 5 bases, and 5 bases had no gene match. The CDR3 consists of 14 residues. CDR1 is LNHDA and CDR2 is SQIVND in the germline V gene (reference sequence). The CDR3 sequence: CASSVQGAATEAFF. The CDR3 nucleotides are TGTGCCAGTAGTGTACAGGGGGCGGCCACTGAAGCTTTCTTT.

The J gene is TRBJ2-7, the V gene TRBV7-9; D perhaps matches TRBD1 (6 bases). Trimming removed 5 bases from V and 4 bases from J, with 12 bases in between. Germline V gene data show CDR1 as SEHNR and CDR2 as FQNEAQ (reference sequence). This CDR3 has 13 amino acids. CDR3 in DNA: TGTGCCAGCAGCCCACAGGGTCGGTACGAGCAGTACTTC. It codes for CASSPQGRYEQYF.

This sequence joins TRBV7-9 and TRBJ2-7; D perhaps matches TRBD2 (6 bases). The length of the CDR3 is 16 residues. Germline loops: CDR1 SEHNR, CDR2 FQNEAQ (reference sequence). Trimming left V 6 bases short and J 1 base short, with 19 bases between. This CDR3 is CASSFTRASASYEQYF. The CDR3 bases are TGTGCCAGCAGTTTTACCAGGGCTAGCGCATCCTACGAGCAGTACTTC.

This chain joins TRBV11-2 and TRBJ2-7, with 12 positions matching TRBD2. The CDR3 runs 15 residues. J was trimmed by 5 bases and V by 5 bases; bases with no gene match: 7. The germline V gene encodes CDR1 SGHAT and CDR2 FQNNGV. CDR3 residues: CASSRLAGVSHEQYF. The DNA of the CDR3 is TGTGCCAGCAGCCGACTAGCGGGAGTAAGCCACGAGCAGTACTTC.

The chain joins TRBV29-1 to TRBJ2-7, with D perhaps matching TRBD2 (6 bases). V gave up 3 bases and J gave up 5 bases, with 11 bases separating them. The CDR3 length is 12 residues. Germline lookup yields CDR1 SQVTM and CDR2 ANQGSEA. In DNA form, the CDR3 reads TGCAGCGTTGACTCCGGGAGTGACGAGCAGTACTTC. This gives the protein CSVDSGSDEQYF.

This chain uses TRBV19 with TRBJ2-7; 7 nucleotides align to TRBD1. Looked up from germline, CDR1 is LNHDA and CDR2 is SQIVND (reference sequence). V gave up 8 bases and J gave up 5 bases; unmatched junction bases: 6. The CDR3 contains 12 residues. CDR3 sequence: CASGITGDEQYF. The CDR3, as DNA: TGTGCCAGTGGAATCACAGGGGACGAGCAGTACTTC.

The J gene is TRBJ1-4, the V gene TRBV27; D may be TRBD1 (6 bases). The CDR3 extends over 12 amino acids. Germline assignment: CDR1 MNHEY and CDR2 SMNVEV (reference sequence). The chain's CDR3 is CTLGAPSEKLFF. CDR3 DNA sequence: TGTACCTTGGGGGCGCCTTCTGAAAAACTGTTTTTT.